This passage covers 4 T cell receptor beta chains from one sample sequenced in a study of OX40 agonist ivuxolimab in advanced cancers. Some clones are missing from TCRdb's copy, which holds only in-frame ones; the method was immunoSEQ multiplex PCR. Among nearly 80,000 clones listed, around four fifths were seen once. This material consisted of CD4+ or CD8+ T cells sorted from blood, taken in a trial of the OX40 agonist ivuxolimab. Source of these receptors: an adult with an advanced solid tumor such as melanoma, head and neck, liver or kidney cancer.

This chain joins TRBV7-9 and TRBJ1-1; TRBD1 agrees at 7 bases. This CDR3 is 17 amino acids long. Germline CDR1 is SEHNR and CDR2 is FQNEAQ (reference sequence). V dropped 2 bases and J dropped 4; count of bases not matched to a gene: 13. DNA of the CDR3: TGTGCCAGCAGCTTATACAGGGGCAGAAACCAACCCACTGAAGCTTTCTTT. Its protein is CASSLYRGRNQPTEAFF.

The chain uses TRBV5-1 and TRBJ1-3, with TRBD1 matching 7 bases. V shed 3 bases, J shed 0 bases, and the junction held 6 bases outside the gene matches. Per germline, CDR1 SGHRS and CDR2 YFSETQ. The CDR3 has 16 residues. CDR3 sequence (DNA): TGCGCCAGCAGCTCCCAGGGGGGTATCTCTGGAAACACCATATATTTT. This gives the protein CASSSQGGISGNTIYF. The whole variable domain, filled in from reference TRBV5-1 and TRBJ1-3, reads KAGVTQTPRYLIKTRGQQVTLSCSPISGHRSVSWYQQTPGQGLQFLFEYFSETQRNKGNFPGRFSGRQFSNSRSEMNVSTLELGDSALYLCASSSQGGISGNTIYFGEGSWLTVV.

This rearrangement joins TRBV12-5 to TRBJ1-1, with D possibly TRBD1 on 6 matching bases. The V end was cut by 6 bases, the J end by 8 bases, with 10 bases between. Germline V lookup: CDR1 LGHNT, CDR2 FRNRAP. CDR3 length: 11 residues. The DNA of the CDR3 is TGTGCTAGTGGAGTTACAGGGGAAGCTTTCTTT. Translated: CASGVTGEAFF.

The V and J genes are TRBV29-1 and TRBJ2-3; 9 bases line up with TRBD1. The length of the CDR3 is 14 residues. V shed 4 bases, J shed 3 bases, and the junction held 5 bases outside the gene matches. The germline CDR1 and CDR2 sequences are SQVTM and ANQGSEA. The CDR3 region has the DNA TGCAGCGTTGCTTGGGACAGGGCTACAGATACGCAGTATTTT. The encoded protein is CSVAWDRATDTQYF.